Listed below are T cell receptor beta chains from one sample, sequenced in a study of glioma-infiltrating T cells after dendritic cell vaccination. Clones were read by immunoSEQ multiplex PCR, and TCRdb kept only the in-frame ones, dropping some. The sample carries 25,000 to 35,000 clones, 90% recorded once. The sample was blood, taken before dendritic cell vaccination. These receptors were taken from a human donor with glioblastoma. Both conserved end residues are part of each CDR3. D genes are given only for firm matches. Size values are once, few and many counts, or a class for expanded clones, and some rows have none.

TRBV4-1	TRBJ2-1	NA	NA	CASSQAQGKYNEQFF	TGCGCCAGCAGCCAAGCCCAGGGGAAGTACAATGAGCAGTTCTTC
TRBV7-2	TRBJ1-1	NA	NA	CASSPGEWASKAFF	TGTGCCAGCAGCCCCGGGGAGTGGGCCTCTAAAGCTTTCTTT
TRBV15	TRBJ2-5	NA	NA	CAHSRGAQETQYF	TGTGCTCATTCACGGGGGGCACAAGAGACCCAGTACTTC
TRBV5-1	TRBJ2-6	NA	NA	CASSLGGRAGANVLTF	TGCGCCAGCAGCTTGGGTGGCAGGGCTGGGGCCAACGTCCTGACTTTC
TRBV25-1	TRBJ2-4	TRBD1	NA	CASSELQGLTKNIQYF	TGTGCCAGCAGTGAACTACAGGGGCTTACCAAAAACATTCAGTACTTC
TRBV13	TRBJ2-1	TRBD2	NA	CASSSITRLAGENEQFF	TGTGCCAGCAGCTCCATCACCCGACTAGCGGGGGAAAATGAGCAGTTCTTC
TRBV7-9	TRBJ2-1	TRBD2	NA	CASSLSGTSGGRDEQFF	TGTGCCAGCAGCTTAAGCGGGACTAGCGGGGGTCGGGATGAGCAGTTCTTC
TRBV6-1	TRBJ1-3	NA	NA	CASSDGGGPGNTIYF	TGTGCCAGCAGTGACGGGGGGGGGCCTGGAAACACCATATATTTT
TRBV6-6	TRBJ1-5	TRBD1	NA	CASSEGAGNQPQHF	TGTGCCAGCAGCGAGGGGGCGGGAAATCAGCCCCAGCATTTT
TRBV4-1	TRBJ1-5	TRBD1	NA	CASSLIQGALSQPQHF	TGCGCCAGCAGCCTAATACAGGGGGCTTTGTCTCAGCCCCAGCATTTT
TRBV6-6	TRBJ2-5	TRBD1	NA	CTSSRQGETQYF	TGTACCAGCAGTCGACAGGGGGAGACCCAGTACTTC
TRBV11-2	TRBJ1-1	NA	NA	CASSLAAVAEAFF	TGTGCCAGCAGCTTAGCCGCAGTCGCTGAAGCTTTCTTT
TRBV5-8	TRBJ2-5	NA	NA	CASGRGNQETQYF	TGTGCCAGCGGTAGAGGTAACCAAGAGACCCAGTACTTC
TRBV29-1	TRBJ1-2	NA	NA	CSVAPQREYGYTF	TGCAGCGTTGCCCCGCAGCGAGAATATGGCTACACCTTC
TRBV6-1	TRBJ2-7	NA	once	CASEDTDRVEQYF	TGTGCCAGCGAAGATACAGATCGAGTCGAGCAGTACTTC
TRBV6-6	TRBJ2-7	TRBD1	NA	CASGDRGAGYEQYF	TGTGCCAGCGGAGACAGGGGGGCGGGCTACGAGCAGTACTTC